A single TCR beta chain is shown here with its context. Its antigen is currently unknown. The data are from a study of cytomegalovirus exposure and HLA in healthy donors. On the study more broadly: Out of 150 million to 200 million T cells, an earlier analysis found over 100 million unique TCR beta sequences in total. Study observations and caveats: One variant, a missense change in DCLRE1C, was linked in a later analysis to TCR beta V- and J-gene trimming. Cytomegalovirus-associated TCR beta chains were listed, numbering more than 150. An Asian-associated ancestry cluster reportedly showed fewer N-insertions than the approximately 700-donor mean in a later analysis.

CDR1 LGHNA and CDR2 YNFKEQ come from the germline V gene. J lost 8 bases, V lost 0 bases, and 4 bases had no gene match. The CDR3 extends over 15 amino acids. The PCR used 60 Vbeta and 13 Jbeta primers. Clones were read by immunoSEQ multiplex PCR, and TCRdb kept only the in-frame ones, dropping some. The data show about 130,000 clones, approximately 83% seen once. The sequencing input was PBMCs. This sequence joins TRBV4-2 and TRBJ1-5; 10 positions agree with TRBD1. The receptor's source is a girl aged 2 to 10 in good health and CMV-seronegative. CDR3 amino acids: CASSQDDRGPEPQHF. The DNA for the CDR3 is TGTGCCAGCAGCCAAGACGACAGGGGGCCTGAGCCCCAGCATTTT.